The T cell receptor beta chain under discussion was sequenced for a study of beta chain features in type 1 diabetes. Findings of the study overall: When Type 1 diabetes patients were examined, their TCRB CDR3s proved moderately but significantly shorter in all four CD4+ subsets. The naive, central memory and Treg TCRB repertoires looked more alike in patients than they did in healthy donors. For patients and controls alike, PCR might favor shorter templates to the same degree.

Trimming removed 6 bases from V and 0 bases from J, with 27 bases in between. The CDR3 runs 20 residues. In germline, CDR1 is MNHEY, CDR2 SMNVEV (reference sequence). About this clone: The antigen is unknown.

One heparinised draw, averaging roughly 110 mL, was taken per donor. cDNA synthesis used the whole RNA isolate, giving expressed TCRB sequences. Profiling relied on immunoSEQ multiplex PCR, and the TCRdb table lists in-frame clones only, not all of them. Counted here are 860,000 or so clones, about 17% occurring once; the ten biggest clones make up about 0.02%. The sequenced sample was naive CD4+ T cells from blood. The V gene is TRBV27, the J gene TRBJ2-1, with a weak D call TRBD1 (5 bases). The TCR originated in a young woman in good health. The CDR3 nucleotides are TGTGCCAGCAGGATGCGACCGCAGGGCCGACAGTCTAGCTCCTACAATGAGCAGTTCTTC. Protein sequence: CASRMRPQGRQSSSYNEQFF.